The 4 T cell receptor beta chains below were found in one sample sequenced in a study of identical twins. TCRdb analysed the 5' RACE reads with MiXCR anew, one entry per CDR3 protein. Of 1.5 million or so distinct CDR3 sequences listed, 32% are singletons. The specimen sequenced was cord blood. These receptors were obtained from a newborn girl in good health.

The rearrangement links TRBV28 to TRBJ2-3; 9 positions match TRBD2. CDR1 is MDHEN, CDR2 SYDVKM, per germline. Trimming removed 5 bases from V and 1 base from J; junction bases left unmatched: 16. The length of the CDR3 is 19 residues. This chain's CDR3 is CASSPLLGGRGGRTDTQYF. The CDR3 DNA sequence: TGTGCCAGCAGTCCGCTCCTCGGAGGGCGGGGGGGCCGCACAGATACGCAGTATTTT. Full variable domain (remainder filled in from reference TRBV28 and TRBJ2-3): DVKVTQSSRYLVKRTGEKVFLECVQDMDHENMFWYRQDPGLGLRLIYFSYDVKMKEKGDIPEGYSVSREKKERFSLILESASTNQTSMYLCASSPLLGGRGGRTDTQYFGPGTRLTVL.

The chain has TRBV5-5 and TRBJ2-7; D is possibly TRBD1 (5 bases). The V end was cut by 4 bases, the J end by 4 bases, with 12 bases between. Germline CDR1 and CDR2: SGHKS and YYEKEE (reference sequence). This CDR3 has 13 residues. The CDR3 DNA sequence: TGTGCCAGCAGCGAACCAACAGGTTACGAGCAGTACTTC. Translation: CASSEPTGYEQYF.

To note about this clonotype: A much larger clone lies a single base off, so this may be a read error. The chain carries TRBV6-2 or TRBV6-3 and TRBJ2-4, with TRBD2 as a possible D gene (6 bases). The closer fit of TRBJ2-7 to the DNA end suggests the J call may be wrong. This CDR3 spans 14 amino acids. Germline CDR1 and CDR2: MNHEY and SVGEGT. The CDR3, as DNA: TGTGCCATCAGAAGCGGGCACCCCACCTACGAGCAGTACTTC. It yields the protein CAIRSGHPTYEQYF.

The chain employs TRBV27 and TRBJ2-1, with 7 positions matching TRBD2. Per the germline V gene, CDR1 is MNHEY and CDR2 is SMNVEV (reference sequence). V gave up 5 bases and J gave up 9 bases; unmatched junction bases: 13. This CDR3 comprises 15 residues. This CDR3 is CASSPTPGLTVEQFF. Written as DNA, the CDR3 is TGTGCCAGCAGTCCAACACCGGGACTAACGGTTGAGCAGTTCTTC.